A selection of T cell receptor beta chains follows, all from one sample in a study of T cells in Graves' hyperthyroidism and ophthalmopathy. TCRdb reprocessed the multiplex PCR reads with MiXCR, giving one entry per CDR3 protein. The data contain 500,000 to 600,000 distinct CDR3 sequences, just under 20% of them singletons. The sequenced material came from blood. Receptors originate from a man aged 40-49 years with Graves' ophthalmopathy. Both conserved end residues are part of each CDR3. Fields, in order: clone size, CDR3 length, J gene, D gene, V gene, CDR3 DNA, CDR3 protein. The D gene is left open where the match is weak. A clone size is listed for some rows: how often the clone was seen (once, few, many), or a class if it is expanded.

clone_size: .; cdr3_length: 14; j_call: TRBJ1-2; d_call: TRBD1; v_call: TRBV5-1; cdr3_nt: TGCGCCAGCAGCTATCGACAGGGGGCGGATGGCTACACCTTC; cdr3_aa: CASSYRQGADGYTF
clone_size: few; cdr3_length: 12; j_call: TRBJ2-7; d_call: TRBD2; v_call: TRBV7-9; cdr3_nt: TGTGCCGCGGGGGGAGCTCTCTACGAGCAGTACTTC; cdr3_aa: CAAGGALYEQYF
clone_size: .; cdr3_length: 14; j_call: TRBJ2-5; d_call: .; v_call: TRBV25-1; cdr3_nt: TGTGCCAGCAGTGACAGAACAGCGCAAGAGACCCAGTACTTC; cdr3_aa: CASSDRTAQETQYF
clone_size: .; cdr3_length: 16; j_call: TRBJ2-1; d_call: TRBD2; v_call: TRBV20-1; cdr3_nt: TGCAGTGCTACTTCCGGGACTAGCGGGATCTACAATGAGCAGTTCTTC; cdr3_aa: CSATSGTSGIYNEQFF
clone_size: many; cdr3_length: 15; j_call: TRBJ2-2; d_call: .; v_call: TRBV28; cdr3_nt: TGTGCCAGCAGTTTACGCCTTGGGGGCACCGGGGAGCTGTTTTTT; cdr3_aa: CASSLRLGGTGELFF
clone_size: few; cdr3_length: 17; j_call: TRBJ2-1; d_call: .; v_call: TRBV6-5; cdr3_nt: TGTGCCAGCGGTTACGGGGGAAAGGGGAAGCCCTACAATGAGCAGTTCTTC; cdr3_aa: CASGYGGKGKPYNEQFF
clone_size: .; cdr3_length: 16; j_call: TRBJ1-2; d_call: TRBD1; v_call: TRBV7-6; cdr3_nt: TGTGCCAGCAGCAGCAAACCAGGACAGGATTTCTATGGCTACACCTTC; cdr3_aa: CASSSKPGQDFYGYTF
clone_size: .; cdr3_length: 17; j_call: TRBJ2-1; d_call: TRBD2; v_call: TRBV4-3; cdr3_nt: TGCGCCAGCAGCCAAGATCAGAGCCTAGCGGGACGCAGTGAGCAGTTCTTC; cdr3_aa: CASSQDQSLAGRSEQFF
clone_size: few; cdr3_length: 14; j_call: TRBJ2-7; d_call: TRBD1; v_call: TRBV19; cdr3_nt: TGTGCCAGTAGACGACAGGGGGGGCCCTACGAGCAGTACTTC; cdr3_aa: CASRRQGGPYEQYF
clone_size: many; cdr3_length: 13; j_call: TRBJ2-1; d_call: .; v_call: TRBV20-1; cdr3_nt: TGCAGTGCTAGAACATACCGGTACAATGAGCAGTTCTTC; cdr3_aa: CSARTYRYNEQFF
clone_size: few; cdr3_length: 18; j_call: TRBJ1-5; d_call: .; v_call: TRBV6-2/TRBV6-3; cdr3_nt: TGTGCCAGCAGTCCCGGGAGGAACCCGCAGTATAGCAATCAGCCCCAGCATTTT; cdr3_aa: CASSPGRNPQYSNQPQHF
clone_size: few; cdr3_length: 17; j_call: TRBJ2-5; d_call: .; v_call: TRBV18; cdr3_nt: TGTGCCAGCTCACCACTTCGACTAGGAGAAGCAAAAGAGACCCAGTACTTC; cdr3_aa: CASSPLRLGEAKETQYF
clone_size: many; cdr3_length: 16; j_call: TRBJ1-1; d_call: TRBD1; v_call: TRBV11-2; cdr3_nt: TGTGCCAGCTTACGTACAGGGGGCGTTCGGAACACTGAAGCTTTCTTT; cdr3_aa: CASLRTGGVRNTEAFF
clone_size: many; cdr3_length: 18; j_call: TRBJ2-7; d_call: TRBD2; v_call: TRBV28; cdr3_nt: TGTGCCAGCAGTTTAAGGACGACTAGCTTAGTAGGAAGGATGGGGCAGTACTTC; cdr3_aa: CASSLRTTSLVGRMGQYF
clone_size: once; cdr3_length: 14; j_call: TRBJ2-2; d_call: .; v_call: TRBV2; cdr3_nt: TGTGCCAGCAGAAAAGGCAGGGTGGACGGGGAGCTGTTTTTT; cdr3_aa: CASRKGRVDGELFF
clone_size: .; cdr3_length: 15; j_call: TRBJ2-2; d_call: .; v_call: TRBV27; cdr3_nt: TGTGCCAGCAGTTTTGTTAAGCAAACGGGCGGGGAGCTGTTTTTT; cdr3_aa: CASSFVKQTGGELFF
clone_size: .; cdr3_length: 15; j_call: TRBJ2-1; d_call: TRBD2; v_call: TRBV11-2; cdr3_nt: TGTGCCAGCAGCTTAGGGTGGGCTAGCGGCAATGAGCAGTTCTTC; cdr3_aa: CASSLGWASGNEQFF
clone_size: many; cdr3_length: 16; j_call: TRBJ2-5; d_call: .; v_call: TRBV12-3/TRBV12-4; cdr3_nt: TGTGCCAGCAGTTTAATGGTAACCCAGTGGGGAGAGACCCAGTACTTC; cdr3_aa: CASSLMVTQWGETQYF
clone_size: .; cdr3_length: 14; j_call: TRBJ1-1; d_call: TRBD1; v_call: TRBV9; cdr3_nt: TGTGCCAGCAGCACAGGGGACTCGAACACTGAAGCTTTCTTT; cdr3_aa: CASSTGDSNTEAFF
clone_size: .; cdr3_length: 18; j_call: TRBJ2-2; d_call: TRBD1; v_call: TRBV3-1; cdr3_nt: TGTGCCAGCAGCCTCCCCTTCGGGACAGGGGGGTACACCGGGGAGCTGTTTTTT; cdr3_aa: CASSLPFGTGGYTGELFF
clone_size: .; cdr3_length: 14; j_call: TRBJ2-5; d_call: TRBD1; v_call: TRBV12-3/TRBV12-4; cdr3_nt: TGTGCCAGCAGCGACAGGGGTGGGCCGGAGACCCAGTACTTC; cdr3_aa: CASSDRGGPETQYF
clone_size: many; cdr3_length: 13; j_call: TRBJ2-7; d_call: .; v_call: TRBV7-8; cdr3_nt: TGTGCCAGCAGCCCCGGGGCGTCCTACGAGCAGTACTTC; cdr3_aa: CASSPGASYEQYF
clone_size: many; cdr3_length: 15; j_call: TRBJ1-1; d_call: .; v_call: TRBV6-5; cdr3_nt: TGTGCCAGCAGTTACTCAGAGATGGGTAACACTGAAGCTTTCTTT; cdr3_aa: CASSYSEMGNTEAFF
clone_size: many; cdr3_length: 12; j_call: TRBJ2-7; d_call: .; v_call: TRBV20-1; cdr3_nt: TGCAGTGCTGCTAGTATTCGGGACGAGCAGTACTTC; cdr3_aa: CSAASIRDEQYF